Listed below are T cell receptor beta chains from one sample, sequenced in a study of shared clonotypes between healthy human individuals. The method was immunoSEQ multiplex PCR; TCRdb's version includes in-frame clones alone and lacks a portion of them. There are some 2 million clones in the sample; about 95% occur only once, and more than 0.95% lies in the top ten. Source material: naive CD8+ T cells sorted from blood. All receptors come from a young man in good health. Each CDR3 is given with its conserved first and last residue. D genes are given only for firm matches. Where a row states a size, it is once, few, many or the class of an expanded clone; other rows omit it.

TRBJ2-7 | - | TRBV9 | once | TGTGCCAGCAGCGTTTTTGCCCAGCCCGATGTGGGGGAGCAGTACTTC | CASSVFAQPDVGEQYF
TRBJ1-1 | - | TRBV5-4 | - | TGTGCCAGCAGCTTGAGGGGGGAGAACACTGAAGCTTTCTTT | CASSLRGENTEAFF
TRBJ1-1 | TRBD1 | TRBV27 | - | TGTGCCACCACACAGGGGGCTGAAGCTTTCTTT | CATTQGAEAFF
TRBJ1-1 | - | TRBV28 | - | TGTGCCAGCAGTTTAATAGGGGAAAACACTGAAGCTTTCTTT | CASSLIGENTEAFF
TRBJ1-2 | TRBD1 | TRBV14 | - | TGTGCCAGCAGCCCACGCCAGACAGGGGGCATCAAGGGCTACACCTTC | CASSPRQTGGIKGYTF
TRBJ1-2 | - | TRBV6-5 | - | TGTGCCAGCAGTTACGGCTTTAGGGGTGGCTACACCTTC | CASSYGFRGGYTF
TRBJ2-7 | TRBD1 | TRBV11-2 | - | TGTGCCAGCAGCTTAGCGCAGGGGGCGTGGGAGCAGTACTTC | CASSLAQGAWEQYF
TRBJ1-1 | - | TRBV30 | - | TGTGCCTGGATACGGGGGGAGAGTCCGATGAACACTGAAGCTTTCTTT | CAWIRGESPMNTEAFF
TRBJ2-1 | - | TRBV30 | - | TGTGCCTGGAGTGTAGGGGAGTACTACAATGAGCAGTTCTTC | CAWSVGEYYNEQFF
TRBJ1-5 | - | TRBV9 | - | TGTGCCAGCAGCGTAGAAGGGGTCAATCAGCCCCAGCATTTT | CASSVEGVNQPQHF
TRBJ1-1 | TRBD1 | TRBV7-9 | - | TGTGCCAGCAGCTCATGGACAGGTGGGCTCAATTTGGCTGAAGCTTTCTTT | CASSSWTGGLNLAEAFF
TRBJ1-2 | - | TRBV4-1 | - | TGCGCCAGCAGCCGTCAACAGGTGGGGGCTAAGGACTATGGCTACACCTTC | CASSRQQVGAKDYGYTF
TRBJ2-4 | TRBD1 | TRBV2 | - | TGTGCCAGCAATAGGATGGACAGGGAAGATATTCAGTACTTC | CASNRMDREDIQYF
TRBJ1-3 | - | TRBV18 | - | TGTGCCAGCTCACCAGGGAATGAGGCTGGAAACACCATATATTTT | CASSPGNEAGNTIYF
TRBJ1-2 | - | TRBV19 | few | TGTGCCAGTAGTATAGATGCCGGGGGGCCCAGTAGGGGCTACACCTTC | CASSIDAGGPSRGYTF
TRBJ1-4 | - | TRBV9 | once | TGTGCCAGCGCCGCCGGGGGGGCGGGTGAAAAACTGTTTTTT | CASAAGGAGEKLFF
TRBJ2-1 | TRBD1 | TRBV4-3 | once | TGCGCCAGCAGCCCGCGTCTGGACAGGGCTGGTGAGCAGTTCTTC | CASSPRLDRAGEQFF
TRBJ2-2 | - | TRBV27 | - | TGTGCCAGCAGTTTATTTCCAGACGCCGGGGAGCTGTTTTTT | CASSLFPDAGELFF
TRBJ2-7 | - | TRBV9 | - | TGTGCCAGCAGCCCTGGACAGTCCTCTTTCTACGAGCAGTACTTC | CASSPGQSSFYEQYF
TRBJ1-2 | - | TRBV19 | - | TGTGCCAGTAGTATCGATATTATGTATGGCTACACCTTC | CASSIDIMYGYTF
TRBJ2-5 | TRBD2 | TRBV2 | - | TGTGCCAGCAGTAGACTAGCGGTTGAGACCCAGTACTTC | CASSRLAVETQYF
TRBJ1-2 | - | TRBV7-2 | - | TGTGCCAGCAGCGAGCTAAGCGGGGGTCTGCGGGACTATGGCTACACCTTC | CASSELSGGLRDYGYTF
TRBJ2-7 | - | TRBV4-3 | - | TGCGCCAGCAGCCAAACACAAGGACTACTTTACGAGCAGTACTTC | CASSQTQGLLYEQYF
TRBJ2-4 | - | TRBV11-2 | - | TGTGCCAGCAGCTTAGATAGGGACGGCCTGGTCTTAGCCAAAAACATTCAGTACTTC | CASSLDRDGLVLAKNIQYF
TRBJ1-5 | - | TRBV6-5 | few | TGTGCCAGCAGCCACCCTGAAGTCGGCCCCCAGCATTTT | CASSHPEVGPQHF
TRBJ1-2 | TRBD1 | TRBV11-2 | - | TGTGCCAGCAGTCCAGGGGGCGATGGCTACACCTTC | CASSPGGDGYTF
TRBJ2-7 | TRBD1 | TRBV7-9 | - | TGTGCCAGCAGCACACATGCGGGACAGGGTCCCTACGAGCAGTACTTC | CASSTHAGQGPYEQYF
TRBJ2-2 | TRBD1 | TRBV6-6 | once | TGTGCCAGCAGTTACCCGACAGGGGGCGGCGGGGAGCTGTTTTTT | CASSYPTGGGGELFF
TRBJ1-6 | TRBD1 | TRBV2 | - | TGTGCCAGCAGTGATCAGGGGGCAGGGTCACCCCTCCACTTT | CASSDQGAGSPLHF
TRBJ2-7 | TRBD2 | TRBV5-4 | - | TGTGCCAGCAGCCATGCTAGCGGGGGCACCTACGAGCAGTACTTC | CASSHASGGTYEQYF
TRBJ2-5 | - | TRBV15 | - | TGTGCCACCAGCGCCGGACGGAAAGAGACCCAGTACTTC | CATSAGRKETQYF
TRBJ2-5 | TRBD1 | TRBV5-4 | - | TGTGCCAGCAGCCCGGGGACAGGGTGGGAGACCCAGTACTTC | CASSPGTGWETQYF
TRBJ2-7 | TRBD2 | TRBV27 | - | TGTGCCAGCAGCCCACTCCGGGGGGGCCGGGGTGGCTACGAGCAGTACTTC | CASSPLRGGRGGYEQYF
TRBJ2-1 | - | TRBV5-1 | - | TGCGCCAGCAGCTTGATCAGTCGTGATCAGGGATCGGGGAATGAGCAGTTCTTC | CASSLISRDQGSGNEQFF
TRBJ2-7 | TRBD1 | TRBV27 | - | TGTGCCAGCAGTCCGACAGGGACAACCTACGAGCAGTACTTC | CASSPTGTTYEQYF
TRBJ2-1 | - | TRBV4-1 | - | TGCGCCAGCAGCCAAGTGGTCGCCCGGTGGGAGGATGAGCAGTTCTTC | CASSQVVARWEDEQFF
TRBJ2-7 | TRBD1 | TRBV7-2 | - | TGTGCCAGCAGCTTCTCAGGGGGCCCCTACGAGCAGTACTTC | CASSFSGGPYEQYF
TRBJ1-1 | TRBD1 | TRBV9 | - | TGTGCCAGCAGCGCGCCCGGGACAGGGGTGAACACTGAAGCTTTCTTT | CASSAPGTGVNTEAFF
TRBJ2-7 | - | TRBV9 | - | TGTGCCAGCAGCCCCCCTCGGGCCTACGAGCAGTACTTC | CASSPPRAYEQYF
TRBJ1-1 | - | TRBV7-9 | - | TGTGCCAGCAGCTTCCCGGTTAGCAATAAGAACACTGAAGCTTTCTTT | CASSFPVSNKNTEAFF
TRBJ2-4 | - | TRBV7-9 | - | TGTGCCAGCAGCTTAGGGTTGGAAAACATTCAGTACTTC | CASSLGLENIQYF
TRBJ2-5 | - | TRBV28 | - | TGTGCCAGCAGCCCCGCTGGGGGAGAGACCCAGTACTTC | CASSPAGGETQYF
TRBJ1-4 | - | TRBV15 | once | TGTGCCACCAGCACTTCCCGTTCAACTAATGAAAAACTGTTTTTT | CATSTSRSTNEKLFF
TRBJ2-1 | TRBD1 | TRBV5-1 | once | TGCGCCAGCAGCCGGGACAGGTCATTTTGGGACAATGAGCAGTTCTTC | CASSRDRSFWDNEQFF
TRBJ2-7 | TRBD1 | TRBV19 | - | TGTGCCAGTAGTATGGGGCCCGGGACAGGGTTAGCATCGCAGTACTTC | CASSMGPGTGLASQYF
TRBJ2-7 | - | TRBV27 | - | TGTGCCAGCAGTTACCGACAGGGGAGGGGTTACGAGCAGTACTTC | CASSYRQGRGYEQYF
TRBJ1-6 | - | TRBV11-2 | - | TGTGCCAGCAGTTCCGCGGGCTTCCTGGGCTCCTATAATTCACCCCTCCACTTT | CASSSAGFLGSYNSPLHF
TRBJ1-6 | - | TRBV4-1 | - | TGCGCCAGCAGCAGGGGAGAATCCTATAATTCACCCCTCCACTTT | CASSRGESYNSPLHF
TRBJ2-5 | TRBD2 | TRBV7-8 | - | TGTGCCAGCAGCGAGGGACTAGCGGGAGGGAAAGAGACCCAGTACTTC | CASSEGLAGGKETQYF
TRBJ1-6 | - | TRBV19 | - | TGTGCCAGTACCATCGGAGGGGCCGGTAATTCACCCCTCCACTTT | CASTIGGAGNSPLHF
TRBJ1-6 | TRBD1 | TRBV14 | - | TGTGCCAGCAGCCCTCTAAAGGGGACAGGGCCTTCACCCCTCCACTTT | CASSPLKGTGPSPLHF
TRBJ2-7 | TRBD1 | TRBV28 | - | TGTGCCAGCAGCCTTGAGGACAGGTACTACGAGCAGTACTTC | CASSLEDRYYEQYF
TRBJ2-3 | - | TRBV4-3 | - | TGCGCCAGCAGCCAAGACGGGGGCAGAGGGGGCACAGATACGCAGTATTTT | CASSQDGGRGGTDTQYF
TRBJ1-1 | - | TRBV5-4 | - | TGTGCCACCTCTCCGGGGGGGGGCACTGAAGCTTTCTTT | CATSPGGGTEAFF
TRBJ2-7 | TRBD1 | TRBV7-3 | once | TGTGCCAGCAGCTTAACGGGGCAGGGGGATGACTACGAGCAGTACTTC | CASSLTGQGDDYEQYF